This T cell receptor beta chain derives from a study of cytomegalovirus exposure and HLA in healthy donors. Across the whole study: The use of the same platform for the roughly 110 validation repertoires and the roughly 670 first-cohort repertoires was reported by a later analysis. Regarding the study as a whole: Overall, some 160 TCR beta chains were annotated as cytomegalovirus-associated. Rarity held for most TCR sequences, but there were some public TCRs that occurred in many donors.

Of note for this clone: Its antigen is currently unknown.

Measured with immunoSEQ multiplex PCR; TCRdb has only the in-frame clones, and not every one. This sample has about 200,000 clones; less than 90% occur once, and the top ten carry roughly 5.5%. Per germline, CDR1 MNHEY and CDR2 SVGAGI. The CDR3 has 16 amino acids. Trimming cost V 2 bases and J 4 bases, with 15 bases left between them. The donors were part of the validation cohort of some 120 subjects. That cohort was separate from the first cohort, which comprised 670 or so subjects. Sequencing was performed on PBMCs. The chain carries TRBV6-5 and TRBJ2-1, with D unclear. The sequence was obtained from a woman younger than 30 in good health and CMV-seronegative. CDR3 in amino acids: CASSYQRRPRYNEQFF. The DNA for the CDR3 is TGTGCCAGCAGTTACCAGCGCCGCCCCAGATACAATGAGCAGTTCTTC.